A single sample is the source of the 20 T cell receptor beta chains below, sequenced in a study of control samples from healthy donors and cancer patients. Libraries were prepared by immunoSEQ multiplex PCR; TCRdb keeps only in-frame clonotypes and omits some of them. Of some 140,000 clones in the sample, 75% to 90% are singletons; the top ten hold 8.7%. Sample: blood. The receptors derive from a woman younger than 45 in good health.

The chain links TRBV5-6 to TRBJ1-4; no definite D call. The V gene's germline CDR1 is SGHDT and CDR2 YYEEEE. CDR3 size: 15 residues. V was shortened by 4 bases and J by 5 bases, with 15 bases between the two germline ends. This CDR3 reads CASSGYPVPNEKLFF. DNA for the CDR3: TGTGCCAGCAGCGGGTATCCGGTACCGAATGAAAAACTGTTTTTT.

The chain has TRBV6-5 and TRBJ2-7; 7 bases fit TRBD1. Losses at the gene ends were 6 bases for V and 5 bases for J; bases not matched to a gene: 10. Germline V gene sequence: CDR1 MNHEY, CDR2 SVGAGI. The CDR3 extends over 14 amino acids. The CDR3 DNA is TGTGCCAGCAGGGTAACAGGGGTGGTTAACGAGCAGTACTTC. Translated: CASRVTGVVNEQYF.

The gene calls are TRBV18 and TRBJ1-1, with a possible D match to TRBD1 (5 bases). V was pared by 3 bases and J by 1 base, with 15 bases between. The length of the CDR3 is 16 residues. Germline CDR1 is KGHSH and CDR2 is LQKENI. The CDR3 DNA reads TGTGCCAGCTCACCTAACAGGTGGGTAGCGAACACTGAAGCTTTCTTT. Translation: CASSPNRWVANTEAFF.

This clone was observed once. The chain couples TRBV27 to TRBJ2-7, with D unresolved. This CDR3 comprises 11 residues. Germline CDR1 reads MNHEY; CDR2 reads SMNVEV (reference sequence). V was shortened by 6 bases and J by 6 bases, with 9 bases between the two germline ends. The CDR3 spells CASRGVFEQYF. The CDR3 coding sequence is TGTGCCAGCAGAGGCGTTTTCGAGCAGTACTTC.

The chain uses TRBV19 and TRBJ1-1; TRBD1 matches 9 bases. CDR1 and CDR2 (germline): LNHDA, SQIVND (reference sequence). Unmatched junction bases numbered 10, after V lost 6 bases and J lost 11 bases. This CDR3 is built from 13 residues. In nucleotides, the CDR3 is TGTGCCAGTAGAGAGGGACAGGGCCCAGGGGCTTTCTTT. It translates to CASREGQGPGAFF.

The V call is TRBV30, the J call TRBJ1-5; 7 bases map to TRBD1. CDR1 and CDR2 from the germline V gene are GTSNPN and SVGIG (reference sequence). Losses at the gene ends were 4 bases for V and 6 bases for J; bases not matched to a gene: 6. The CDR3 contains 13 residues. The CDR3 DNA follows: TGTGCCTGGACAGGGGGGGAGGGTCAGCCCCAGCATTTT. It translates to CAWTGGEGQPQHF.

The chain combines TRBV19 with TRBJ1-6; D is possibly TRBD1 (5 bases). This CDR3 comprises 14 residues. Trimming shortened V by 7 bases and J by 9 bases, and 16 bases separated the two germline ends. From germline, CDR1 is LNHDA and CDR2 SQIVND (reference sequence). This CDR3 reads CASTYRGVGSPLHF. DNA of the CDR3: TGTGCCAGTACCTACCGGGGGGTAGGTTCACCCCTCCACTTT.

The V gene is TRBV3-1 (or the pseudogene TRBV3-2), the J gene TRBJ2-1; 15 bases fit TRBD2. Germline CDR1 reads LGHDT; CDR2 reads YNNKEL (reference sequence). CDR3 size: 20 residues. Trimming at V came to 3 bases and at J to 7 bases, leaving 16 bases not matched to a gene. CDR3 protein: CASSHPGLAGGPQIRNEQFF. CDR3 DNA sequence: TGTGCCAGCAGCCACCCGGGACTAGCGGGAGGACCCCAAATCAGGAATGAGCAGTTCTTC.

The V call is TRBV27, the J call TRBJ2-2; 9 nucleotides agree with TRBD1. The J segment lost 5 bases and the V segment lost 5 bases, leaving 12 bases of the junction unmatched. The CDR3 has 17 residues. The germline gives CDR1 MNHEY, CDR2 SMNVEV (reference sequence). The CDR3 region is CASSTPLTGGGTGELFF. Here the CDR3 DNA reads TGTGCCAGCAGTACTCCATTGACAGGGGGAGGAACCGGGGAGCTGTTTTTT.

This clone occurred once. This specimen includes other DNA sequences encoding the same CDR3. This chain connects TRBV3-1 (or the pseudogene TRBV3-2) to TRBJ2-1; 8 positions match TRBD2. J lost 7 bases, V lost 1 base, and 9 bases had no gene match. Germline lookup yields CDR1 LGHDT and CDR2 YNNKEL (reference sequence). The CDR3 sequence is 16 residues long. The chain's CDR3 is CASSQGPTSGGNEQFF. CDR3 nucleotides: TGTGCCAGCAGCCAAGGCCCAACTAGCGGAGGGAATGAGCAGTTCTTC.

The V gene is TRBV19, the J gene TRBJ2-7; D may be TRBD1 (6 bases). The V end lost 4 bases, the J end lost 3 bases, and 16 bases lay between the germline ends. Germline V lookup: CDR1 LNHDA, CDR2 SQIVND (reference sequence). The CDR3 runs to 15 residues. The CDR3 sequence: CASSTHSGHSYEQYF. CDR3 in DNA: TGTGCCAGTAGTACGCATTCGGGACACAGCTACGAGCAGTACTTC. The full variable domain, rest sourced from reference TRBV19 and TRBJ2-7, is DGGITQSPKYLFRKEGQNVTLSCEQNLNHDAMYWYRQDPGQGLRLIYYSQIVNDFQKGDIAEGYSVSREKKESFPLTVTSAQKNPTAFYLCASSTHSGHSYEQYFGPGTRLTVT.

This sequence joins TRBV20-1 and TRBJ1-2; D remains ambiguous. Germline V gives CDR1 DFQATT, CDR2 SNEGSKA (reference sequence). V was clipped by 4 bases and J by 5 bases, with 8 bases between them. CDR3 length: 11 residues. In DNA form, the CDR3 reads TGCAGTGCTAATTCCGATTATGGCTACACCTTC. Translating gives CSANSDYGYTF.

This chain's CDR3 is CSGLAYNEQFF. The CDR3 bases are TGCAGTGGTTTGGCCTACAATGAGCAGTTCTTC. The J gene is TRBJ2-1, the V gene TRBV20-1, with D uncertain. V was shortened by 7 bases and J by 2 bases, with 6 bases between the two germline ends. The germline V gene has CDR1 DFQATT and CDR2 SNEGSKA (reference sequence). The CDR3 is 11 amino acids.

V usage is TRBV5-1 and J usage is TRBJ2-5, with a weak D call TRBD1 (7 bases). Germline V gene data show CDR1 as SGHRS and CDR2 as YFSETQ. The germline V and J ends were trimmed by 3 bases and 4 bases, with 13 bases remaining between them. This CDR3 spans 14 amino acids. The CDR3 is CASSWAGQRETQYF. The CDR3 DNA reads TGCGCCAGCAGCTGGGCGGGACAGCGAGAGACCCAGTACTTC.

V and J are TRBV7-2 and TRBJ2-7; 8 nucleotides line up with TRBD2. Trimming took 5 bases from V and 0 from J; bases not matched to a gene: 6. Germline CDR1 is SGHTA and CDR2 is FQGNSA. This CDR3 is 15 amino acids long. CDR3 in DNA: TGTGCCAGCAGCGTAACGAGCGGGAGCTCCTACGAGCAGTACTTC. Translation gives CASSVTSGSSYEQYF.

The chain combines TRBV6-5 with TRBJ1-1, with 8 bases lining up with TRBD1. V lost 6 bases to trimming and J lost 5 bases; unmatched junction nucleotides: 8. Germline V lookup: CDR1 MNHEY, CDR2 SVGAGI. This CDR3 has 14 residues. For the CDR3, the DNA is TGTGCCAGCAGAAGAGTGACAGGGGTTACTGAAGCTTTCTTT. It yields the protein CASRRVTGVTEAFF.

CDR3 region: CATRENSGNTIYF. In DNA, the CDR3 is TGTGCCACCCGGGAAAACTCTGGAAACACCATATATTTT. The rearrangement uses TRBV12-3 or TRBV12-4 and TRBJ1-3, with D hard to call. V lost 10 bases to trimming and J lost 0 bases, with 10 bases between them. The CDR3 extends over 13 amino acids.

This clone was seen once. The chain uses TRBV27 and TRBJ2-7, with D unclear. V dropped 2 bases and J dropped 1 base, with 18 bases sitting between them. This CDR3 region has 17 residues. Per germline, CDR1 MNHEY and CDR2 SMNVEV (reference sequence). The CDR3 DNA reads as TGTGCCAGCAGTTTAACCCCTCTTGCTGGGTCTTCCTACGAGCAGTACTTC. Protein: CASSLTPLAGSSYEQYF.

V usage is TRBV6-1 and J usage is TRBJ2-1; no clear D. Germline loops: CDR1 MNHNS, CDR2 SASEGT. This CDR3 contains 15 residues. V was clipped by 1 base and J by 2 bases, with 9 bases between them. The CDR3 sequence is CASSEVGMAYNEQFF. The CDR3, as DNA: TGTGCCAGCAGTGAAGTAGGGATGGCCTACAATGAGCAGTTCTTC.

The V gene is TRBV3-1 (or the pseudogene TRBV3-2), the J gene TRBJ2-1, with TRBD2 matching over 12 bases. The germline V gene encodes CDR1 LGHDT and CDR2 YNNKEL (reference sequence). This CDR3 has 16 residues. The ends lost 0 bases at V and 7 bases at J; junction bases unmatched: 4. CDR3 amino acids: CASSQDVLAGGNEQFF. The CDR3 DNA sequence: TGTGCCAGCAGCCAAGATGTACTAGCGGGAGGTAATGAGCAGTTCTTC.